The 8 T cell receptor beta chains presented below share a single source sample, sequenced in a study of response to subunit inactivated influenza vaccine. TCRdb processed the RT-PCR reads anew with MiXCR; each CDR3 protein has one entry. The data show a few hundred thousand distinct CDR3 sequences, with less than 15% seen just once and 8.5% to 14% held by the top ten. The sequencing here drew on PBMCs from blood, taken approximately 13 days after vaccination. These receptors were collected from a man aged 45-60 years who received an inactivated influenza vaccine.

The chain combines TRBV12-3 or TRBV12-4 with TRBJ1-2; D is uncertain. V shed 1 base and J shed 5 bases, with 11 bases lying between them. This CDR3 region has 14 residues. The CDR3 nucleotides are TGTGCCAGCAGTTTAGATGGAGGACGGTATGGCTACACCTTC. Residues: CASSLDGGRYGYTF.

This chain uses TRBV20-1 with TRBJ2-3; 9 nucleotides align to TRBD2. The CDR3 spans 14 residues. The V segment lost 3 bases and the J segment 1 base; nucleotides outside the gene matches: 2. Germline CDR1 and CDR2: DFQATT and SNEGSKA (reference sequence). The CDR3 sequence: CSASQRGGTDTQYF. The DNA of the CDR3 is TGCAGTGCTAGCCAGCGGGGGGGCACAGATACGCAGTATTTT.

This chain connects TRBV6-2 or TRBV6-3 to TRBJ2-3, with 8 bases matching TRBD2. Germline CDR1 is MNHEY and CDR2 is SVGEGT. The V segment lost 5 bases and the J segment 2 bases; nucleotides outside the gene matches: 12. There are 17 residues in the CDR3. CDR3 coding DNA: TGTGCCAGCAGTAGAGGGCGCGGGGGGATCGACACAGATACGCAGTATTTT. Translating it yields CASSRGRGGIDTDTQYF.

The V gene is TRBV10-3, the J gene TRBJ2-4; D is undetermined. V shed 3 bases and J shed 0 bases, with 9 bases lying between them. The length of the CDR3 is 15 residues. From germline, CDR1 is ENHRY and CDR2 SYGVKD. This CDR3 is CAISDGSVAKNIQYF. CDR3 in DNA: TGTGCCATCAGTGACGGGTCGGTAGCCAAAAACATTCAGTACTTC.

This clonotype appeared many times. V usage is TRBV15 and J usage is TRBJ2-3, with 10 positions matching TRBD2. The germline V gene has CDR1 LNHNV and CDR2 YYDKDF (reference sequence). V was pared by 1 base and J by 2 bases, with 3 bases of the junction left unmatched. The CDR3 runs 16 residues. The CDR3 is CATSRGLAGVTDTQYF. The CDR3 DNA reads TGTGCCACCAGCAGAGGTCTAGCGGGGGTCACAGATACGCAGTATTTT.

The chain links TRBV4-3 to TRBJ1-2; TRBD1 agrees at 9 bases. Trimming at V came to 4 bases and at J to 3 bases, leaving 0 bases not matched to a gene. This CDR3 contains 13 residues. Germline CDR1 and CDR2: LGHNA and YSLEER. CDR3 amino acids: CASSRTGDYGYTF. The DNA for the CDR3 is TGCGCCAGCAGCCGGACAGGGGACTATGGCTACACCTTC.

The V call is TRBV5-1, the J call TRBJ1-1, with 7 nucleotides matching TRBD1. The CDR3 length is 15 residues. Per the germline V gene, CDR1 is SGHRS and CDR2 is YFSETQ. V dropped 4 bases and J dropped 3; count of bases not matched to a gene: 9. Here the CDR3 DNA reads TGCGCCAGCAGCCCGGTAGGAACAGGGGACACTGAAGCTTTCTTT. Amino acids: CASSPVGTGDTEAFF.

This chain connects TRBV9 to TRBJ2-5; 11 nucleotides align to TRBD1. Germline V gene lookup returns CDR1 SGDLS and CDR2 YYNGEE. This CDR3 is built from 16 residues. After removal of 0 bases from V and 4 bases from J, the junction contained 5 bases not matched to a gene. CDR3 bases: TGTGCCAGCAGCGTAGGAGGGGGACAGGGGGGAGAGACCCAGTACTTC. Translating gives CASSVGGGQGGETQYF.